This TCR beta chain was found in a study of beta chain features in type 1 diabetes. Study conclusions and caveats: Shortening of TCRB CDR3s, moderate but significant, appeared in all four CD4+ subsets of Type 1 diabetes patients.

Reverse transcription of all isolated RNA meant that expressed TCRB transcripts were sequenced. Only in-frame clones appear in the TCRdb table, and some are missing; sequencing was by immunoSEQ multiplex PCR. The repertoire consists of a few hundred thousand clones, with 16% occurring once and the leading ten covering less than 0.09%. About this clone itself: Its antigen remains unknown.

Purity (above 95%) was reached by all sorted populations. V trimming: 4 bases; J trimming: 0 bases; junction bases outside the gene matches: 12. The CDR3 is 16 residues long. CDR1 SQVTM and CDR2 ANQGSEA come from the germline V gene. Sequencing was performed on naive CD4+ T cells from blood. The rearrangement uses TRBV29-1 and TRBJ2-7, with TRBD1 matching 7 bases. This receptor was obtained from a man aged 25-45 years with type 1 diabetes. The CDR3 DNA is TGCAGCGTTGGGTCGAGGGGGCGGGCAGCCTCCTACGAGCAGTACTTC. Amino acid sequence: CSVGSRGRAASYEQYF.